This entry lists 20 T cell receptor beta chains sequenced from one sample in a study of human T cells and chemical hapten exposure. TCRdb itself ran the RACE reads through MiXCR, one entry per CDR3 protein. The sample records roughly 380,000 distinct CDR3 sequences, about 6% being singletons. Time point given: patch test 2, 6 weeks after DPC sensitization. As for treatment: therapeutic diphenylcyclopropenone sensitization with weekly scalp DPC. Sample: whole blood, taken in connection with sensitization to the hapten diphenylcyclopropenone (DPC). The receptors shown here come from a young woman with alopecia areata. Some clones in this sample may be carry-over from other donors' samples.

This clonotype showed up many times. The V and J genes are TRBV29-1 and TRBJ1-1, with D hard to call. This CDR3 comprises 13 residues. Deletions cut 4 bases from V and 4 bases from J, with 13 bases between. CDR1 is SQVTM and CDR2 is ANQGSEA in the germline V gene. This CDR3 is CSVGVGRGTEAFF. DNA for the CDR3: TGCAGCGTTGGAGTAGGGCGGGGCACTGAAGCTTTCTTT.

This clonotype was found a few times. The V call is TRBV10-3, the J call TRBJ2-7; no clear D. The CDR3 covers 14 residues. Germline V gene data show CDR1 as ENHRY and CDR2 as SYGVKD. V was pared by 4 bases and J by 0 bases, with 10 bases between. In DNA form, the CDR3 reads TGTGCCATCAGTGTCGCGGAATACTCCTACGAGCAGTACTTC. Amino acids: CAISVAEYSYEQYF.

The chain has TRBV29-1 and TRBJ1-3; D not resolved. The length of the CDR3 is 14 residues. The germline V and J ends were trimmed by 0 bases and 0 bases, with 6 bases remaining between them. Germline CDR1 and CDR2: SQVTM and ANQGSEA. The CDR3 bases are TGCAGCGTTGAAGATCAGCCCTCTGGAAACACCATATATTTT. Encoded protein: CSVEDQPSGNTIYF.

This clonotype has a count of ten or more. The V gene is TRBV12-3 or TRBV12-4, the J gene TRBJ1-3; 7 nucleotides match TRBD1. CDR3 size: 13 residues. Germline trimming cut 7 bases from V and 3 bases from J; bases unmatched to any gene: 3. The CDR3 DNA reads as TGTGCCAGCAAAGGGACAGTTGGAAACACCATATATTTT. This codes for CASKGTVGNTIYF.

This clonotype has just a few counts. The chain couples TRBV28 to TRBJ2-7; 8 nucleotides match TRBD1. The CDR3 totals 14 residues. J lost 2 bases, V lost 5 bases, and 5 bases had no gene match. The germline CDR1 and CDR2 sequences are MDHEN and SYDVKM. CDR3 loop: CASSTRTGTYEQYF. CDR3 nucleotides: TGTGCCAGCAGTACCCGGACAGGGACCTACGAGCAGTACTTC.

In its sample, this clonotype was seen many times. As DNA, the CDR3 is TGTGCCAGCAGGCCCACAGGGGAGGGTAGTCAGCCCCAGCATTTT. Translation gives CASRPTGEGSQPQHF. V gene TRBV12-3 or TRBV12-4 combines with J gene TRBJ1-5, with 7 bases aligning to TRBD1. The CDR3 extends over 15 amino acids. Unmatched junction bases numbered 11, after V lost 6 bases and J lost 6 bases.

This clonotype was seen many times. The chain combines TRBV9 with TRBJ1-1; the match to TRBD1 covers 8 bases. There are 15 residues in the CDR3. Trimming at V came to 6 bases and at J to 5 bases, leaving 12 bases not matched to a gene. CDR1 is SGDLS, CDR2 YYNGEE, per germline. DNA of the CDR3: TGTGCCAGCACCCGAGGACAGGGAGGAAGTACTGAAGCTTTCTTT. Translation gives CASTRGQGGSTEAFF.

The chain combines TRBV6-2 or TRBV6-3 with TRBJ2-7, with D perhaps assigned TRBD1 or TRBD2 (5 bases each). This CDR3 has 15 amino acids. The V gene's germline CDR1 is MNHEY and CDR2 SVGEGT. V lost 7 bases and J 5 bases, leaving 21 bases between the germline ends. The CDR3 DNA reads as TGTGCCAGCACCTCCTCCTCGGGGATCAGGGACGAGCAGTACTTC. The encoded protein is CASTSSSGIRDEQYF.

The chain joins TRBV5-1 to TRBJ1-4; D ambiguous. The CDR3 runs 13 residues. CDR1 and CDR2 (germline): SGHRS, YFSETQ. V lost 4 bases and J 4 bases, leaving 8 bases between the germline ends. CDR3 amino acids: CASSGGDNEKLFF. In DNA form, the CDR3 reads TGCGCCAGCAGCGGTGGGGATAATGAAAAACTGTTTTTT.

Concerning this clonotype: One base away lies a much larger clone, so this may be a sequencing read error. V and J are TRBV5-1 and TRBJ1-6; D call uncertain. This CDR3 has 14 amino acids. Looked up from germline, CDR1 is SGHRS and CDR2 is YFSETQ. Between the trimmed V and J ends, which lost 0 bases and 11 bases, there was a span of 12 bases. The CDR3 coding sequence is TGCGCCAGCAGCTTGGGACACACGGATCCACCCCTCCACTTT. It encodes CASSLGHTDPPLHF.

The chain's CDR3 is CASSPRDRSTEAFF. The CDR3 region has the DNA TGTGCCAGCAGTCCGAGGGACAGAAGCACTGAAGCTTTCTTT. The genes are TRBV12-3 or TRBV12-4 and TRBJ1-1, with TRBD1 matching over 7 bases. The CDR3 length is 14 residues. V shed 5 bases, J shed 4 bases, and the junction held 7 bases outside the gene matches.

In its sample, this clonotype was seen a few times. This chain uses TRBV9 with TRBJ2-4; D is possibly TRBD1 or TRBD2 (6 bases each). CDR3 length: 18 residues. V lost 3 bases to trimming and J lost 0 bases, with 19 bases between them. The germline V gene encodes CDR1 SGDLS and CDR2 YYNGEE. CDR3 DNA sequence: TGTGCCAGCAGCGGCATTGGTGGGGGGCCATTAGCCAAAAACATTCAGTACTTC. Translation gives CASSGIGGGPLAKNIQYF. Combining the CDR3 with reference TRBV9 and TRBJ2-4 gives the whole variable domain DSGVTQTPKHLITATGQRVTLRCSPRSGDLSVYWYQQSLDQGLQFLIQYYNGEERAKGNILERFSAQQFPDLHSELNLSSLELGDSALYFCASSGIGGGPLAKNIQYFGAGTRLSVL.

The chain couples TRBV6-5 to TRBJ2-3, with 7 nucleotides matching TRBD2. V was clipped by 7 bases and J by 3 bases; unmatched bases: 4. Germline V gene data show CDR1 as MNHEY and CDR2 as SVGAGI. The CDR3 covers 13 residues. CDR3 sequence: CASKRGDTDTQYF. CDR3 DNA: TGTGCCAGCAAACGGGGGGATACAGATACGCAGTATTTT.

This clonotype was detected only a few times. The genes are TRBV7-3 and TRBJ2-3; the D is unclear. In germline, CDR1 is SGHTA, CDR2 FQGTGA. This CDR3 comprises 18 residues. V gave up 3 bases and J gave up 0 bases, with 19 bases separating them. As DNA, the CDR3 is TGTGCCAGCAGCTTTGAGATAACATTAGCCTCTAGCACAGATACGCAGTATTTT. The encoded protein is CASSFEITLASSTDTQYF.

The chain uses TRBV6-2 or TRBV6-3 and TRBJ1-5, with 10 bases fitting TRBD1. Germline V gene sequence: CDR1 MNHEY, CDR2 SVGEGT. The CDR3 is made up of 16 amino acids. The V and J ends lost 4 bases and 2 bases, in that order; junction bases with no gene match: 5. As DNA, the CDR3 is TGTGCCAGCAGTTCCCATGGGACAGGGGGCAATCAGCCCCAGCATTTT. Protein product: CASSSHGTGGNQPQHF.

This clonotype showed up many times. In DNA, the CDR3 is TGCGCCAGCAGCCAAGATCGGAGCGGGGGCTACGATACGCAGTATTTT. Translated: CASSQDRSGGYDTQYF. The chain combines TRBV4-3 with TRBJ2-3; TRBD2 matches at 8 bases. V was pared by 0 bases and J by 6 bases, with 8 bases of the junction left unmatched. Germline-derived CDR1 and CDR2 are LGHNA and YSLEER. This CDR3 has 16 amino acids.

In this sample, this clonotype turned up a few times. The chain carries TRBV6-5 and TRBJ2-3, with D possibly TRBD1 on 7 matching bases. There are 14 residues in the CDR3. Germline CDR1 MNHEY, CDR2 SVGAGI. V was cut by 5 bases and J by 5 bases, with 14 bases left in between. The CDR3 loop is CASSPGQEGDTQYF. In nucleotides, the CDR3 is TGTGCCAGCAGTCCCGGACAGGAGGGAGATACGCAGTATTTT.

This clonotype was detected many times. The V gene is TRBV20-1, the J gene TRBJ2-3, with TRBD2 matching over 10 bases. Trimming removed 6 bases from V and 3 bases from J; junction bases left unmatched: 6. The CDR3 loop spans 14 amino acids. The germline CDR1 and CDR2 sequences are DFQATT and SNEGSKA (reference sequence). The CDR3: CSAPLAGLTDTQYF. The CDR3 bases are TGCAGTGCCCCACTAGCGGGGCTGACAGATACGCAGTATTTT.

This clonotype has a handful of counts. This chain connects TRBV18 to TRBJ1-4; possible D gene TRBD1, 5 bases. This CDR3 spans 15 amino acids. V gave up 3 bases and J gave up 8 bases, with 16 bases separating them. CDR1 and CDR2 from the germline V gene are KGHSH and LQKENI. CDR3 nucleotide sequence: TGTGCCAGCTCACCGTTTGGCCTTTGGGACGAAAAACTGTTTTTT. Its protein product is CASSPFGLWDEKLFF.

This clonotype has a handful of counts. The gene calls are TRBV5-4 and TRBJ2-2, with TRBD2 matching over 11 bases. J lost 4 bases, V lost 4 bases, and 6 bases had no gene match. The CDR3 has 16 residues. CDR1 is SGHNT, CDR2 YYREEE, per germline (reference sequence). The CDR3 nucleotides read TGTGCCAGCAGCCCCGGGACTAGCGGAGCCACCGGGGAGCTGTTTTTT. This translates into CASSPGTSGATGELFF.